The source of this T cell receptor (beta chain) is a study of PD-L1 blockade in urothelial cancer. What went into each PCR as a spike was synthetic TCR analog templates. TCRdb's copy holds only in-frame clones and misses some; the assay was immunoSEQ multiplex PCR. Counted here are tens of thousands of clones, about 89% occurring once; the ten biggest clones make up approximately 7.5%. Germline loops: CDR1 LNHNV, CDR2 YYDKDF (reference sequence). Trimming removed 0 bases from V and 8 bases from J, with 13 bases in between. This CDR3 is built from 14 residues. Time point of the sample: peripheral blood 6 weeks after treatment start.

The starting material was PBMCs, obtained around atezolizumab (anti-PD-L1) treatment. The J gene is TRBJ1-1, the V gene TRBV15; D ambiguous. The sequence came from a man aged 65 to 85 with urothelial cancer. CDR3 nucleotides: TGTGCCACCAGCAGAGATCGGGGTATACGGGAAGCTTTCTTT. This sequence encodes CATSRDRGIREAFF.